Sequencing of this T cell receptor beta chain was carried out in a study of T cell responses to AZD1222 COVID-19 vaccine. General observations from the study: Sampling that yielded the repertoires occurred only after the peak T cell response. Across spike, vaccine-associated CD4 TCRs were found, dominant at 160-218 and 743-854. Receipt of two AZD1222 doses was followed by a rise in Spike-specific TCR breadth and depth.

The germline CDR1 and CDR2 sequences are PRHDT and FYEKMQ (reference sequence). The CDR3 covers 12 residues. V gave up 5 bases and J gave up 3 bases, with 7 bases separating them. Here immunoSEQ multiplex PCR was the method, and the copy in TCRdb shows in-frame clones only, minus some. The sample yields about 150,000 clones, around nine tenths seen once. Worth noting for this clone: Its antigen is not identified.

The V gene is TRBV13, the J gene TRBJ2-5; no firm D call. The receptor was derived from an adult in good health. Sequencing was performed on peripheral blood, taken on day 0 of AZD1222 vaccination. For the CDR3, the DNA is TGTGCCAGCAGCGCATTTAAAGAGACCCAGTACTTC. Amino acid sequence: CASSAFKETQYF.